This is a list of T cell receptor beta chains from one sample in a study of blood T cell repertoires in COVID-19. TCRdb keeps only in-frame clones here, not all; method: immunoSEQ multiplex PCR. The sample includes a few hundred thousand clones, roughly 88% of them seen just once. Source material: peripheral blood. Receptors originate from a woman in her 70s with COVID-19, enrolled during active disease. The conserved cysteine and the conserved F or W are not part of the CDR3 here.

v_call	j_call	cdr3_length	cdr3_aa
TRBV12-3/TRBV12-4	TRBJ1-1	10	ASSPDRDQAF
TRBV28	TRBJ1-5	14	ASSLFGGGLWQPQH
TRBV19	TRBJ1-2	10	ASSMTGGGYT
TRBV28	TRBJ2-2	14	ASSRMGQANTGELF
TRBV21-1	TRBJ2-1	13	ASSKPGQGLYEQF
TRBV7-8	TRBJ1-5	12	ASSLGYSNQPQH
TRBV5-1	TRBJ2-7	15	ASSFSRGGAGSYEQY
TRBV19	TRBJ2-7	11	ASSLQTGIEQY
TRBV4-1	TRBJ1-6	14	ASSQDGSSYNSPLH
TRBV30	TRBJ2-7	10	AWSVQGHEQY
TRBV10-3	TRBJ1-1	10	AISATVAEAF
TRBV5-1	TRBJ2-7	14	ASSRLLAGDPYEQY
TRBV4-1	TRBJ2-1	14	ASSHLTSGRANEQF
TRBV5-1	TRBJ2-5	15	ASSDTAGGRNAETQY
TRBV4-1	TRBJ2-7	14	ASSQASDRTWREQY
TRBV4-1	TRBJ2-7	12	ASALVTGPDEQY
TRBV10-3	TRBJ2-3	15	AISGATLAGSTDTQY
TRBV3-1/TRBV3-2	TRBJ1-2	12	ASRPGQGNYGYT
TRBV9	TRBJ2-1	10	ASSAFGDEQF
TRBV19	TRBJ1-5	12	ASSMGQGGQPQH
TRBV15	TRBJ2-7	12	ATSIASGNYEQY
TRBV5-4	TRBJ2-7	13	ASSSTYQTSYEQY
TRBV29-1	TRBJ2-1	11	SAGTGSNNEQF
TRBV7-2	TRBJ1-1	12	ASSFGGVGAEAF
TRBV2	TRBJ1-3	10	VVRRDGNTIY
TRBV28	TRBJ1-5	12	ASSLGQSNQPQH
TRBV19	TRBJ1-6	12	ASSRDQATSPLH
TRBV27	TRBJ1-1	12	ASSLSRLNTEAF
TRBV2	TRBJ1-5	16	ASSGTGGASLSNQPQH
TRBV11-2	TRBJ2-2	14	ASSLLQGGVTGELF
TRBV18	TRBJ2-7	15	ASSPRASETSSYEQY
TRBV19	TRBJ1-2	13	ASSIDRGFSYGYT
TRBV7-2	TRBJ2-1	12	ASSERGRAYEQF
TRBV30	TRBJ1-5	11	AWNGGVGQPQH
TRBV27	TRBJ1-1	12	ASSLSTGNTEAF
TRBV5-6	TRBJ2-1	16	ASSSLSRRIGPRGEQF
TRBV9	TRBJ2-1	15	ASSVVLPGLYHNEQF
TRBV30	TRBJ2-7	13	AWSGSRDKTYEQY
TRBV7-2	TRBJ2-3	13	ASSSSGLETDTQY
TRBV2	TRBJ2-4	13	ASGGPGHRENIQY
TRBV5-1	TRBJ2-5	10	ASTRDRETQY
TRBV7-2	TRBJ1-2	12	ASSLETGLGGYT
TRBV25-1	TRBJ1-2	11	ASSDQIPRYYT
TRBV11-3	TRBJ1-2	12	ASSFREEDYGYT
TRBV12-3/TRBV12-4	TRBJ1-1	11	ASNIQVNTEAF
TRBV7-9	TRBJ2-7	14	ASSLKGLAGTYEQY